The entry below describes one T cell receptor (beta chain). This sample was taken from a study of blood T cell repertoires in COVID-19. Looked up from germline, CDR1 is ENHRY and CDR2 is SYGVKD. V shed 2 bases and J shed 2 bases, with 12 bases lying between them. This CDR3 region has 15 residues. As handled by the study authors: Amplified reference gene primers provided the basis for estimating nucleated cell counts. Assay: immunoSEQ multiplex PCR; the TCRdb copy retains only in-frame clones and omits some. Clone size and the V and J calls come from that table; the DNA yielded D and trimming. The sample lists about 69,000 clones, 79% seen once, with about 15% in the top ten.

This sequence joins TRBV10-3 and TRBJ1-1; perhaps TRBD1 as D (5 bases). Material: peripheral blood. This sequence was found in a man between 60 and 75 years old with acute or convalescent COVID-19. In DNA, the CDR3 is TGTGCCATCAGTGAGGGGGGGGGAAGCAACACTGAAGCTTTCTTT. It yields the protein CAISEGGGSNTEAFF.